The 26 T cell receptor beta chains in this list originate from one sample, sequenced in a study of blood T cell repertoires in COVID-19. Here immunoSEQ multiplex PCR was the method, and the copy in TCRdb shows in-frame clones only, minus some. This table has approximately 170,000 clones, 65% to 85% appearing once. The sequencing sample was made of PBMCs or T cells enriched from blood (not recorded which). These receptors all come from a middle-aged man who had recovered from COVID-19.

CDR3 nucleotides: TGTGCCAGTAGTATTCAGGGTGGGACTGAAGCTTTCTTT. It encodes CASSIQGGTEAFF. The chain links TRBV19 to TRBJ1-1, with D maybe TRBD1 (5 bases). The germline gives CDR1 LNHDA, CDR2 SQIVND (reference sequence). With 3 bases removed from V and 5 bases from J, the gap between germline ends came to 10 bases. The CDR3 totals 13 residues.

The V and J genes are TRBV18 and TRBJ1-2; maybe TRBD1 (5 bases). V dropped 1 base and J dropped 4 bases, with 22 bases sitting between them. Looked up from germline, CDR1 is KGHSH and CDR2 is LQKENI. The CDR3 has 18 amino acids. The CDR3 region is CASSPRGGSPNYGYGYTF. The DNA of the CDR3 is TGTGCCAGCTCACCACGCGGGGGATCCCCTAACTATGGCTATGGCTACACCTTC.

The J gene is TRBJ1-6, the V gene TRBV9, with D perhaps matching TRBD1 (6 bases). CDR1 and CDR2 from the germline V gene are SGDLS and YYNGEE. The V end lost 3 bases, the J end lost 7 bases, and 8 bases lay between the germline ends. The CDR3 contains 13 residues. This chain's CDR3 is CASSATGNSPLHF. The CDR3 DNA reads as TGTGCCAGCAGCGCAACAGGGAATTCACCCCTCCACTTT.

The genes are TRBV7-2 and TRBJ2-2; 11 bases fit TRBD2. After removal of 5 bases from V and 3 bases from J, the junction contained 2 bases not matched to a gene. From germline, CDR1 is SGHTA and CDR2 FQGNSA. The CDR3 extends over 15 amino acids. The CDR3 loop is CASSLLAGDTGELFF. In DNA, the CDR3 is TGTGCCAGCAGCCTACTAGCGGGGGACACCGGGGAGCTGTTTTTT. The variable domain in full, completed from reference TRBV7-2 and TRBJ2-2, reads GAGVSQSPSNKVTEKGKDVELRCDPISGHTALYWYRQSLGQGLEFLIYFQGNSAPDKSGLPSDRFSAERTGGSVSTLTIQRTQQEDSAVYLCASSLLAGDTGELFFGEGSRLTVL.

The rearrangement joins TRBV3-1 (or the pseudogene TRBV3-2) to TRBJ2-3; TRBD1 is a possible D gene (5 bases). The V end was cut by 5 bases, the J end by 4 bases, with 19 bases between. This CDR3 has 16 amino acids. Germline V gene sequence: CDR1 LGHDT, CDR2 YNNKEL (reference sequence). The CDR3 here is CASSGYSGPLADTQYF. DNA of the CDR3: TGTGCCAGCAGCGGATACTCAGGGCCCCTCGCAGATACGCAGTATTTT.

This clone occurred once. This chain joins TRBV5-1 and TRBJ2-3, with D perhaps matching TRBD1 (5 bases). The V end was cut by 0 bases, the J end by 6 bases, with 11 bases between. Germline CDR1 is SGHRS and CDR2 is YFSETQ. The length of the CDR3 is 14 residues. As DNA, the CDR3 is TGCGCCAGCAGCTTGGTTCAGGGCTGGGATACGCAGTATTTT. Translation: CASSLVQGWDTQYF.

The chain carries TRBV30 and TRBJ2-2; tentatively, D is TRBD2 (6 bases). The V and J ends lost 7 bases and 8 bases respectively, with 17 bases between them. The CDR3 length is 13 residues. Germline CDR1 GTSNPN, CDR2 SVGIG (reference sequence). CDR3 sequence (DNA): TGTGCCTCCGTACGGTGGGGAGGAGGGGAGCTGTTTTTT. Protein product: CASVRWGGGELFF.

The gene calls are TRBV19 and TRBJ2-1; D may be TRBD1 (6 bases). The CDR3 totals 15 residues. Germline V gives CDR1 LNHDA, CDR2 SQIVND (reference sequence). Trimming took off 3 bases at V and 2 bases at J, with 11 bases between the two ends. The CDR3 sequence: CASSMSGTPYNEQFF. CDR3 nucleotides: TGTGCCAGTAGTATGTCCGGGACACCCTACAATGAGCAGTTCTTC.

J is TRBJ2-2 and V is TRBV19; D not certain. CDR1 and CDR2 (germline): LNHDA, SQIVND (reference sequence). Between the trimmed V and J ends, which lost 3 bases and 8 bases, there was a span of 13 bases. This CDR3 comprises 14 residues. The CDR3 spells CASSILWASGELFF. Here the CDR3 DNA reads TGTGCCAGTAGTATTTTGTGGGCGTCTGGGGAGCTGTTTTTT.

The chain combines TRBV5-1 with TRBJ2-1; 10 positions match TRBD2. Germline CDR1 reads SGHRS; CDR2 reads YFSETQ. The CDR3 has 16 residues. Trimming removed 0 bases from V and 8 bases from J; junction bases left unmatched: 8. CDR3 sequence (DNA): TGCGCCAGCAGCTTGGAGTCTAGCGGGGGCGTCGATGAGCAGTTCTTC. It translates to CASSLESSGGVDEQFF.

The chain is built from TRBV6-5 and TRBJ1-5, with D perhaps TRBD1 (5 bases). Trimming took 7 bases from V and 4 from J, leaving 14 bases between them. This CDR3 has 14 residues. The V gene's germline CDR1 is MNHEY and CDR2 SVGAGI. CDR3 in amino acids: CASNLQDSNQPQHF. In DNA, the CDR3 is TGTGCCAGCAACCTACAGGATTCTAATCAGCCCCAGCATTTT.

This clone was recorded a few times. This rearrangement joins TRBV5-1 to TRBJ1-2; D not certain. Germline V gene lookup returns CDR1 SGHRS and CDR2 YFSETQ. This CDR3 is built from 15 residues. V was shortened by 0 bases and J by 6 bases, with 15 bases between the two germline ends. CDR3: CASSLEEEWGDGYTF. The CDR3 DNA reads TGCGCCAGCAGCTTGGAGGAGGAGTGGGGTGATGGCTACACCTTC. Full variable domain (missing parts from reference TRBV5-1 and TRBJ1-2): KAGVTQTPRYLIKTRGQQVTLSCSPISGHRSVSWYQQTPGQGLQFLFEYFSETQRNKGNFPGRFSGRQFSNSRSEMNVSTLELGDSALYLCASSLEEEWGDGYTFGSGTRLTVV.

This clone was seen many times. The V and J genes are TRBV3-1 (or the pseudogene TRBV3-2) and TRBJ1-2; 7 bases are a match to TRBD1. Germline CDR1 LGHDT, CDR2 YNNKEL (reference sequence). With V trimmed by 1 base and J by 8 bases, 10 bases remained unmatched. This CDR3 region has 15 residues. DNA of the CDR3: TGTGCCAGCAGCCAAGTAATCGGAGGGGGCGCCGGCTACACCTTC. Protein: CASSQVIGGGAGYTF.

V is TRBV5-1 and J is TRBJ1-2; maybe TRBD1 (6 bases). The CDR3 spans 14 residues. The germline V and J ends were trimmed by 3 bases and 6 bases, with 15 bases remaining between them. CDR1 and CDR2 from the germline V gene are SGHRS and YFSETQ. Here the CDR3 reads CASSWEGDRHGYTF. CDR3 in DNA: TGCGCCAGCAGCTGGGAGGGGGACCGCCATGGCTACACCTTC.

This clone was seen a few times. This chain connects TRBV27 to TRBJ1-6, with 8 bases fitting TRBD1. Trimming cost V 3 bases and J 9 bases; bases outside gene matches: 13. Germline V gene sequence: CDR1 MNHEY, CDR2 SMNVEV (reference sequence). The CDR3 runs 17 residues. The CDR3 here is CASSFSPTGAFLSPLHF. In DNA form, the CDR3 reads TGTGCCAGCAGTTTCTCCCCGACAGGGGCGTTTCTTTCACCCCTCCACTTT.

The chain employs TRBV30 and TRBJ2-3, with TRBD2 matching over 12 bases. The CDR3 runs 14 residues. J was trimmed by 7 bases and V by 3 bases; bases with no gene match: 5. Germline V gives CDR1 GTSNPN, CDR2 SVGIG (reference sequence). In nucleotides, the CDR3 is TGTGCCTGGAGGCTAGCGGGGGGGCCGTATACGCAGTATTTT. Its translation: CAWRLAGGPYTQYF.

The CDR3 DNA follows: TGTGCCAGCAGCCCCGGTAGCGGGGGGCACACAGATACGCAGTATTTT. It translates to CASSPGSGGHTDTQYF. The chain recombines TRBV11-3 with TRBJ2-3; 10 nucleotides agree with TRBD2. V dropped 5 bases and J dropped 2; count of bases not matched to a gene: 7. The CDR3 loop spans 16 amino acids. The germline gives CDR1 SGHNT, CDR2 YENEEA.

CDR3 nucleotide sequence: TGTGCCAGCAGCGTTGTAGGAAGACCGGGACAGCACACCTTC. This encodes CASSVVGRPGQHTF. The V gene is TRBV9, the J gene TRBJ1-2, with 7 bases aligning to TRBD1. Germline CDR1 and CDR2: SGDLS and YYNGEE. Trimming took 2 bases from V and 12 from J; bases not matched to a gene: 13. This CDR3 has 14 amino acids.

The chain carries TRBV18 and TRBJ1-2; D uncertain. Trimming pared 2 bases from V and 7 bases from J, leaving 8 bases between. Germline CDR1 reads KGHSH; CDR2 reads LQKENI. The CDR3 runs to 12 residues. The CDR3 loop is CASSPTSGGYTF. The CDR3 DNA reads as TGTGCCAGCTCACCAACAAGCGGTGGCTACACCTTC.

This chain uses TRBV3-1 (or the pseudogene TRBV3-2) with TRBJ2-2, with 10 bases aligning to TRBD2. V lost 4 bases to trimming and J lost 3 bases; unmatched junction nucleotides: 14. The CDR3 spans 19 residues. CDR1 is LGHDT and CDR2 is YNNKEL in the germline V gene (reference sequence). The CDR3 sequence is CASSPGGLLAGIDTGELFF. The CDR3 DNA sequence: TGTGCCAGCAGCCCAGGGGGGCTACTAGCGGGGATTGACACCGGGGAGCTGTTTTTT.

The chain couples TRBV7-9 to TRBJ2-7; TRBD1 matches at 7 bases. Germline V gene lookup returns CDR1 SEHNR and CDR2 FQNEAQ (reference sequence). J was trimmed by 5 bases and V by 6 bases; bases with no gene match: 10. This CDR3 has 14 residues. The DNA for the CDR3 is TGTGCCAGCAGTTCCGACAGGGAGAGGGACGAGCAGTACTTC. Translated: CASSSDRERDEQYF.

The rearrangement uses TRBV24-1 and TRBJ1-5; D unresolved. Germline CDR1 KGHDR, CDR2 SFDVKD. Trimming shortened V by 1 base and J by 9 bases, and 12 bases separated the two germline ends. This CDR3 contains 14 residues. The DNA for the CDR3 is TGTGCCACCAGTGATTTTAGTGAGGGTGGGCCCCAGCATTTT. It specifies CATSDFSEGGPQHF.

The chain has TRBV5-1 and TRBJ1-1; D might be TRBD1 (5 bases). This CDR3 comprises 16 residues. Germline-derived CDR1 and CDR2 are SGHRS and YFSETQ. The V end was cut by 0 bases, the J end by 4 bases, with 16 bases between. The CDR3 sequence is CASSLEKGLGGTEAFF. CDR3 in DNA: TGCGCCAGCAGCTTGGAAAAGGGACTAGGAGGCACTGAAGCTTTCTTT.

The V call is TRBV6-6, the J call TRBJ2-1, with 8 bases matching TRBD2. Per the germline V gene, CDR1 is MNHNY and CDR2 is SVGAGI (reference sequence). Losses at the gene ends were 2 bases for V and 6 bases for J; bases not matched to a gene: 9. The CDR3 has 16 residues. The CDR3 sequence: CASSYDFSGGGNEQFF. CDR3 DNA: TGTGCCAGCAGTTACGATTTCAGCGGGGGAGGCAATGAGCAGTTCTTC.

The chain employs TRBV6-5 and TRBJ1-3, with D unclear. CDR3 size: 14 residues. Germline CDR1 MNHEY, CDR2 SVGAGI. The V gene lost 6 bases and the J gene lost 0 bases, with 9 bases spanning the gap. The CDR3 coding sequence is TGTGCCAGCAGGGAGGTAGGCTCTGGAAACACCATATATTTT. Residues: CASREVGSGNTIYF.

This clone was picked up a small number of times. The gene calls are TRBV7-2 and TRBJ2-7; the D is unclear. V was pared by 2 bases and J by 6 bases, with 5 bases between. The CDR3 has 11 residues. The germline V gene has CDR1 SGHTA and CDR2 FQGNSA. The CDR3 loop reads CASSLRAEQYF. The CDR3 DNA is TGTGCCAGCAGCTTACGAGCCGAGCAGTACTTC.